Listed below are T cell receptor beta chains from one sample, sequenced in a study of pediatric ulcerative colitis. Assay used: immunoSEQ multiplex PCR; TCRdb lists only in-frame clones, some missing. This sample carries 30,000 to 40,000 clones, about 81% of them seen once, and the ten largest clones take over 0.95%. The sequenced sample was gut tissue. These receptors were collected from a boy between 10 and 17 years old with mild ulcerative colitis. Each CDR3 is given with its conserved first and last residue. The D gene is left open where the match is weak. Clone size appears in some rows only: once, few, many, or a class for an expanded clone.

CDR3aa	CDR3nt	j_gene	abundance	v_gene	d_gene
CASSQVGGGSGNTIYF	TGCGCCAGCAGCCAAGTTGGTGGGGGGTCTGGAAACACCATATATTTT	TRBJ1-3	NA	TRBV4-1	NA
CASSQRGGRDTQYF	TGCGCCAGCAGCCAACGGGGGGGCCGGGATACGCAGTATTTT	TRBJ2-3	NA	TRBV4-1	TRBD2
CAISGTGGQGQFF	TGTGCCATCAGCGGGACCGGAGGACAGGGTCAGTTCTTC	TRBJ2-1	NA	TRBV10-3	TRBD1
CASSIMSVTGGFETQYF	TGTGCCAGTAGTATAATGTCCGTCACAGGGGGTTTCGAGACCCAGTACTTC	TRBJ2-5	NA	TRBV19	TRBD1
CSVSQFNYGYTF	TGCAGCGTTAGCCAGTTTAACTATGGCTACACCTTC	TRBJ1-2	few	TRBV29-1	NA
CASSPQGGGNEKLFF	TGCGCCAGCAGCCCACAGGGAGGGGGCAATGAAAAACTGTTTTTT	TRBJ1-4	NA	TRBV5-1	TRBD1
CASSVGAKNTGELFF	TGTGCCAGCAGCGTAGGGGCCAAGAACACCGGGGAGCTGTTTTTT	TRBJ2-2	NA	TRBV9	NA
CSARASNEQFF	TGCAGTGCTAGAGCTAGCAATGAGCAGTTCTTC	TRBJ2-1	once	TRBV20-1	NA
CASSLLYPADTQYF	TGTGCCAGCAGCTTACTCTATCCTGCAGATACGCAGTATTTT	TRBJ2-3	NA	TRBV11-3	NA
CASSLGPTLYEQYF	TGTGCCAGCAGCCTGGGACCTACACTGTACGAGCAGTACTTC	TRBJ2-7	NA	TRBV5-6	NA
CASSYSGRVRGYTF	TGTGCCAGCAGTTACTCTGGGAGGGTACGCGGCTACACCTTC	TRBJ1-2	NA	TRBV6-5	NA
CASRLAPTSGANEQFF	TGTGCAAGTCGCTTAGCCCCGACTAGCGGGGCCAATGAGCAGTTCTTC	TRBJ2-1	NA	TRBV12-2	NA
CASSARDTGELFF	TGTGCCAGCAGTGCACGGGACACCGGGGAGCTGTTTTTT	TRBJ2-2	NA	TRBV6-4	NA
CASSYTLFAYEQYF	TGTGCCAGCAGTTACACTTTGTTCGCCTACGAGCAGTACTTC	TRBJ2-7	NA	TRBV6-5	NA
CAWDGGVKLEAFF	TGTGCCTGGGACGGGGGGGTCAAACTTGAAGCTTTCTTT	TRBJ1-1	NA	TRBV30	NA
CASSLDFANYGYTF	TGTGCCAGCAGCTTGGATTTTGCTAACTATGGCTACACCTTC	TRBJ1-2	few	TRBV5-6	NA
CASSLVGSSYNSPLHF	TGTGCCAGCAGCTTAGTCGGGAGCTCCTATAATTCACCCCTCCACTTT	TRBJ1-6	NA	TRBV7-9	NA
CSVEAKNTEAFF	TGCAGCGTTGAAGCCAAGAACACTGAAGCTTTCTTT	TRBJ1-1	NA	TRBV29-1	NA
CASSPGPRGPLHF	TGTGCCAGCAGCCCCGGACCCCGGGGACCCCTCCACTTT	TRBJ1-6	NA	TRBV7-2	NA
CASSQEFKGWLPQYF	TGCGCCAGCAGCCAAGAGTTTAAGGGCTGGCTCCCGCAGTATTTT	TRBJ2-3	few	TRBV4-1	NA
CASSPPLAYEQFF	TGCGCCAGCAGTCCCCCCCTAGCATACGAGCAGTTCTTC	TRBJ2-1	NA	TRBV5-1	NA
CASSLDPAEWNF	TGCGCCAGCAGCTTGGACCCCGCGGAGTGGAACTTC	TRBJ2-7	few	TRBV5-1	NA
CSVYGVRGTGNEKLFF	TGCAGCGTTTACGGGGTGCGGGGTACGGGTAATGAAAAACTGTTTTTT	TRBJ1-4	few	TRBV29-1	NA
CASSIGQGSTGELFF	TGTGCCAGTAGTATAGGACAGGGATCGACCGGGGAGCTGTTTTTT	TRBJ2-2	once	TRBV19	TRBD1
CASSLGAAPGNQPQHF	TGTGCCAGCAGCTTGGGAGCAGCGCCGGGCAATCAGCCCCAGCATTTT	TRBJ1-5	NA	TRBV5-6	NA
CASSFSSRETQYF	TGTGCCAGCAGCTTTAGTAGCCGGGAGACCCAGTACTTC	TRBJ2-5	NA	TRBV5-8	NA
CATSRDPAGDGNQPQHF	TGTGCCACCAGCAGAGATCCCGCAGGGGACGGGAATCAGCCCCAGCATTTT	TRBJ1-5	NA	TRBV15	NA
CASSESFGNHEQYF	TGCGCCAGCAGTGAGTCGTTCGGGAACCACGAGCAGTACTTC	TRBJ2-7	NA	TRBV10-1	NA
CASSKVLGASQPQHF	TGTGCCAGCAGCAAAGTATTAGGGGCGAGTCAGCCCCAGCATTTT	TRBJ1-5	NA	TRBV21-1	NA
CASSFRVGGTDTQYF	TGCGCCAGCAGCTTCAGAGTTGGGGGCACAGATACGCAGTATTTT	TRBJ2-3	NA	TRBV5-1	NA
CASSQDRINGNYGYTF	TGCGCCAGCAGCCAAGATCGGATAAACGGCAACTATGGCTACACCTTC	TRBJ1-2	once	TRBV4-1	NA
CASRDLAGECEQFF	TGTGCCAGCAGAGACCTAGCGGGGGAATGTGAGCAGTTCTTC	TRBJ2-1	NA	TRBV7-6	TRBD2
CASSLGGGLPYGYTF	TGCGCCAGCAGCTTGGGTGGGGGCTTGCCCTATGGCTACACCTTC	TRBJ1-2	NA	TRBV5-1	NA
CASSLGPDQPQHF	TGTGCCAGCAGCTTAGGGCCCGATCAGCCCCAGCATTTT	TRBJ1-5	NA	TRBV7-6	NA
CASSLGQGANEKLFF	TGTGCCAGCAGCTTAGGACAGGGGGCTAATGAAAAACTGTTTTTT	TRBJ1-4	NA	TRBV7-9	TRBD1
CASRSPGKSTDTQYF	TGTGCCAGCAGATCCCCCGGGAAGAGCACAGATACGCAGTATTTT	TRBJ2-3	few	TRBV5-8	NA
CASSYSVGKPQHF	TGTGCCAGCAGTTACTCGGTGGGAAAGCCCCAGCATTTT	TRBJ1-5	NA	TRBV6-5	NA
CASSRPGTGNYEQYF	TGCGCCAGCAGCCGGCCCGGGACGGGAAACTACGAGCAGTACTTC	TRBJ2-7	once	TRBV4-1	NA
CASSLEHSGNTIYF	TGTGCCAGCAGCTTAGAGCACTCTGGAAACACCATATATTTT	TRBJ1-3	NA	TRBV7-9	NA
CASSGDFPETQYF	TGCGCCAGCTCCGGGGATTTTCCAGAGACCCAGTACTTC	TRBJ2-5	NA	TRBV5-1	NA
CAWTWGGPGEQYF	TGTGCCTGGACCTGGGGGGGGCCTGGGGAGCAGTACTTC	TRBJ2-7	NA	TRBV30	NA
CASSLLGASGELFF	TGTGCCAGCAGCTTACTAGGGGCGAGCGGGGAGCTGTTTTTT	TRBJ2-2	once	TRBV7-3	NA
CASSEAWGYGYTF	TGTGCCAGCAGTGAAGCGTGGGGCTATGGCTACACCTTC	TRBJ1-2	NA	TRBV6-1	NA
CASGAGTTQETQYF	TGTGCCAGCGGTGCCGGGACAACACAAGAGACCCAGTACTTC	TRBJ2-5	NA	TRBV6-6	NA
CASSDLLAGVDEQFF	TGTGCCAGCAGTGATCTGCTAGCGGGGGTGGATGAGCAGTTCTTC	TRBJ2-1	NA	TRBV2	TRBD2
CASSLRGGTDTQYF	TGTGCCAGCAGCTTAAGGGGGGGAACAGATACGCAGTATTTT	TRBJ2-3	NA	TRBV7-3	TRBD2
CASSLHGGRDGYTF	TGTGCCAGCAGCTTACATGGGGGGCGTGATGGCTACACCTTC	TRBJ1-2	NA	TRBV13	NA
CASSLRGQAFF	TGTGCCAGCAGCCTCAGGGGTCAAGCTTTCTTT	TRBJ1-1	NA	TRBV5-8	NA
CASSVLLTNYGYTF	TGTGCCAGCAGTGTCTTGTTAACTAACTATGGCTACACCTTC	TRBJ1-2	NA	TRBV2	NA